This TCR beta chain originates from a study of blood T cell repertoires in COVID-19. Study as a whole: Samples taken during acute and convalescent COVID-19 were collected in the United States, Italy and Spain. PBMCs, B-cell-depleted T cells, or T cells were the source of the cDNA or gDNA that made up the material.

Per the original data handling: By means of reference gene primer amplification, nucleated cell counts were estimated. Here immunoSEQ multiplex PCR was the method, and the copy in TCRdb shows in-frame clones only, minus some. V and J calls and clone size are those listed in that table; D and trimming were worked out from the DNA. This sample has about 140,000 clones, with roughly four fifths found just once. The sequence derives from a woman between 50 and 59 years old with active or convalescent COVID-19. Sequencing was done on a sample of peripheral blood.

DNA for the CDR3: TGTGCCAGCAGCCAAGAACCCGGACTCATGAACACTGAAGCTTTCTTT. Translated, it gives CASSQEPGLMNTEAFF. This sequence joins TRBV3-1 (or the pseudogene TRBV3-2) and TRBJ1-1; D unresolved. The CDR3 contains 16 residues. Germline loops: CDR1 LGHDT, CDR2 YNNKEL (reference sequence). V was cut by 0 bases and J by 0 bases, with 11 bases left in between.